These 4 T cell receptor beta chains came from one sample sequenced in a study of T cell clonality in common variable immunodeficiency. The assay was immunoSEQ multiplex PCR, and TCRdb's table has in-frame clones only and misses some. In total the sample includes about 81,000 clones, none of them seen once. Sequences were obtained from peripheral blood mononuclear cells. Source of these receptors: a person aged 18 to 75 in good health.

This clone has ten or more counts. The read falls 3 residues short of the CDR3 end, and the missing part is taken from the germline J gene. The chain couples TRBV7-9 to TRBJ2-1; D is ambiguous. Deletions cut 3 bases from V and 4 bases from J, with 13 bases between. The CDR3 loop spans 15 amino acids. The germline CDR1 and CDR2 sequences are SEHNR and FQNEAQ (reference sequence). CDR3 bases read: TGTGCCAGCAGCTTTTACGTGGGCCTGTACAATGAG. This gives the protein CASSFYVGLYNE. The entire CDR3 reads CASSFYVGLYNEQFF.

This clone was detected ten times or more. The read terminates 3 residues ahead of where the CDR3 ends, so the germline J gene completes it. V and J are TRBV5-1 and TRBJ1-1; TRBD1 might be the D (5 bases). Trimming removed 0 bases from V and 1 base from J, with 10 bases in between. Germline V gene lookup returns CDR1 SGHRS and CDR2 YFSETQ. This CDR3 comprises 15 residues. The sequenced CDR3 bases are TGCGCCAGCAGCTTGGATGGGACTCAGAACACTGAA. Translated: CASSLDGTQNTE. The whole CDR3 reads CASSLDGTQNTEAFF.

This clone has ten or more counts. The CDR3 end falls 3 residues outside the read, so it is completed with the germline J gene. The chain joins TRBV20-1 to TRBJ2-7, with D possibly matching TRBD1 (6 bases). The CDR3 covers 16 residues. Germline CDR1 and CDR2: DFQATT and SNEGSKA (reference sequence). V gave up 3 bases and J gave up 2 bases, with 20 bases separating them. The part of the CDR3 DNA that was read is TGCAGTGCTAGGCCTCTCCAGGGGACCTCCACCTACGAG. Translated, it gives CSARPLQGTSTYE. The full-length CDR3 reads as CSARPLQGTSTYEQYF.

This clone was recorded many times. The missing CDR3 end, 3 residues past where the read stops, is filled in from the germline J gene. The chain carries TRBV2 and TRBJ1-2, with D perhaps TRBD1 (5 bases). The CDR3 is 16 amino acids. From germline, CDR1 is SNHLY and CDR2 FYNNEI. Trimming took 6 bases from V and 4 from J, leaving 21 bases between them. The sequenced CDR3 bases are TGTGCCAGCAGGGGGCCCGACCCAGGGAGAAGCTATGGC. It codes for CASRGPDPGRSYG. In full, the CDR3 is CASRGPDPGRSYGYTF.